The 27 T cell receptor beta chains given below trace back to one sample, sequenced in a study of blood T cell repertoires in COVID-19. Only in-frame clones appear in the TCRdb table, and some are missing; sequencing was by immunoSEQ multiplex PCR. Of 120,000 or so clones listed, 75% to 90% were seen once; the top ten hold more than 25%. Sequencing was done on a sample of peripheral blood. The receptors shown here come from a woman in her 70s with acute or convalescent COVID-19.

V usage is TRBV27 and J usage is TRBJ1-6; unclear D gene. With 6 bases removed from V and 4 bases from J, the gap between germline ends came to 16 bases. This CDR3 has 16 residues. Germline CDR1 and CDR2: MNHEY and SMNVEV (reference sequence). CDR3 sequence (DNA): TGTGCCAGCAGCCTAGGAGGCAGGAGATATAATTCACCCCTCCACTTT. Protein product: CASSLGGRRYNSPLHF.

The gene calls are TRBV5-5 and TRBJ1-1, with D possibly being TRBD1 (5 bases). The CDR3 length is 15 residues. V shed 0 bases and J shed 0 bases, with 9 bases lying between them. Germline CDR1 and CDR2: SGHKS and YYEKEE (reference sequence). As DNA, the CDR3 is TGTGCCAGCAGCTTGGCCGACAGTCTGAACACTGAAGCTTTCTTT. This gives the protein CASSLADSLNTEAFF.

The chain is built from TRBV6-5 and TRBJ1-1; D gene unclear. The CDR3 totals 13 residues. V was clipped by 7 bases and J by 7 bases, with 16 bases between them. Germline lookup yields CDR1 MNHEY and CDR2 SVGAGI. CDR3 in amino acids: CASKLVQSDEAFF. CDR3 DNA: TGTGCCAGCAAACTAGTACAATCTGATGAAGCTTTCTTT.

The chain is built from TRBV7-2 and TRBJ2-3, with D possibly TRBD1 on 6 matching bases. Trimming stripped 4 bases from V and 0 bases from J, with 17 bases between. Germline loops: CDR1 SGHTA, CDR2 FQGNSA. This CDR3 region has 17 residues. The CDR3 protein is CASSSSLGQISTDTQYF. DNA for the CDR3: TGTGCCAGCAGCTCAAGCCTCGGACAGATTAGCACAGATACGCAGTATTTT.

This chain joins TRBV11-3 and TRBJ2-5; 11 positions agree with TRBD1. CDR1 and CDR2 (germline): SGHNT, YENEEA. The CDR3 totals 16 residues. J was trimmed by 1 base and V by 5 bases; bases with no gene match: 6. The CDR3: CASSPGGTGGQETQYF. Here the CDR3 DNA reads TGTGCCAGCAGCCCAGGAGGGACAGGGGGCCAAGAGACCCAGTACTTC.

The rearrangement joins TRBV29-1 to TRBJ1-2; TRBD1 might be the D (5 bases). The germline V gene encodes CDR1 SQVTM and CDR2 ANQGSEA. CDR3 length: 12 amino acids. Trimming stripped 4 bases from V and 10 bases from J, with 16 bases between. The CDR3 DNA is TGCAGCGTTGTCCTCCAGGGAGGGCCCTACACCTTC. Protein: CSVVLQGGPYTF.

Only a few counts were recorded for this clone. CDR3 sequence: CASSQVTRQNYGYTF. CDR3 nucleotides: TGCGCCAGCAGCCAAGTCACGCGGCAGAACTATGGCTACACCTTC. The chain couples TRBV4-1 to TRBJ1-2; D is undetermined. Trimming stripped 1 base from V and 2 bases from J, with 11 bases between. Germline values: CDR1 MGHRA, CDR2 YSYEKL. This CDR3 comprises 15 residues.

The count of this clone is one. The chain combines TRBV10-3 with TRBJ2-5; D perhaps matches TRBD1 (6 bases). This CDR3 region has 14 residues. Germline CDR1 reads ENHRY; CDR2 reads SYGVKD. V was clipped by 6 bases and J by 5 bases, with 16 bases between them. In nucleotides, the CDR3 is TGTGCCATCAGCAGGGGAACTGGAGAGGAGACCCAGTACTTC. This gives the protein CAISRGTGEETQYF.

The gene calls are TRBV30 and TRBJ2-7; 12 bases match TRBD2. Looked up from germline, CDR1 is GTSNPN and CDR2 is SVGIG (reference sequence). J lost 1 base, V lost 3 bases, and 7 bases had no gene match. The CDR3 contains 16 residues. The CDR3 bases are TGTGCCTGGAGGACAACACTAGCGGGGGGATCCTACGAGCAGTACTTC. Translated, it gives CAWRTTLAGGSYEQYF.

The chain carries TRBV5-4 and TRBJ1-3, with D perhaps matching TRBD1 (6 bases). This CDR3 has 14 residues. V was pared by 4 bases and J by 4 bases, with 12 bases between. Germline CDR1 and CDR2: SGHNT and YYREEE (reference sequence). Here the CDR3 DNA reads TGTGCCAGCAGCCAACAGGGAGGGGGAAACACCATATATTTT. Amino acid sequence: CASSQQGGGNTIYF.

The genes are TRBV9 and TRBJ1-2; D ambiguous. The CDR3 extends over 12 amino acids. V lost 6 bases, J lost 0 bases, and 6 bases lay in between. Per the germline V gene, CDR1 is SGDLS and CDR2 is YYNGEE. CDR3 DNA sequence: TGTGCCAGCATATCAGCTAACTATGGCTACACCTTC. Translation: CASISANYGYTF.

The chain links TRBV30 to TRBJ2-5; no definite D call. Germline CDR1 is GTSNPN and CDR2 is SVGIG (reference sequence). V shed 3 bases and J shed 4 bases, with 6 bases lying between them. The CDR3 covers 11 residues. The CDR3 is CAWSPRETQYF. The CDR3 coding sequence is TGTGCCTGGAGCCCGCGAGAGACCCAGTACTTC.

This chain's CDR3 is CASSQVAQGAPEAFF. The CDR3 bases are TGCGCCAGCAGCCAAGTTGCCCAGGGGGCCCCTGAAGCTTTCTTT. The chain has TRBV4-1 and TRBJ1-1, with 8 positions matching TRBD1. With 1 base clipped from V and 6 bases from J, the junction kept 7 bases outside the gene matches. The CDR3 spans 15 residues. Germline assignment: CDR1 MGHRA and CDR2 YSYEKL.

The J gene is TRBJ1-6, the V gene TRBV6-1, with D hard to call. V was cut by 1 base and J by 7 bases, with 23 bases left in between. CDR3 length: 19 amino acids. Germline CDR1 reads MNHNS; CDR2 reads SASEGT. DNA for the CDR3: TGTGCCAGCAGTGAAGATTTAAGCGGCGGCCGCTCAATCAATTCACCCCTCCACTTT. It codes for CASSEDLSGGRSINSPLHF.

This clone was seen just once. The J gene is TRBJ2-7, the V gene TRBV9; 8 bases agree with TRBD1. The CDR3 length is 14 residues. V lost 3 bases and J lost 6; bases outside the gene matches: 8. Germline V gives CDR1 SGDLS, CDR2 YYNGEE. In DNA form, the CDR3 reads TGTGCCAGCAGCGAGGGGGGACAGGTATCCGAGCAGTACTTC. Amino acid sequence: CASSEGGQVSEQYF.

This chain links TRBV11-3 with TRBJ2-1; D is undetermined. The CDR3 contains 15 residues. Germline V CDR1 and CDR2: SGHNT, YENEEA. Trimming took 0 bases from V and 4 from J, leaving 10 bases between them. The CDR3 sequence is CASSLESGGYNEQFF. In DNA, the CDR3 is TGTGCCAGCAGCTTAGAGTCCGGCGGATACAATGAGCAGTTCTTC.

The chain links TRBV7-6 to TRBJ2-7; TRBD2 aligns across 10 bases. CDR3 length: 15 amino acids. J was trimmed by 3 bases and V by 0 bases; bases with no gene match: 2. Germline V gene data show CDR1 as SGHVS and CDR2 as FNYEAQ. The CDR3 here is CASSLAQRGGYEQYF. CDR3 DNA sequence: TGTGCCAGCAGCTTAGCCCAGCGGGGGGGCTACGAGCAGTACTTC.

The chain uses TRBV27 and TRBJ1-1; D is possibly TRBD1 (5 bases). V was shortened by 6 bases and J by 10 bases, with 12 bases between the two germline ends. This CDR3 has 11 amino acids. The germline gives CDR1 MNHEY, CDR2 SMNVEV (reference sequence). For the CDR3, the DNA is TGTGCCAGCAGCCAAGGGGCAGGAGCTTTCTTT. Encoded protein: CASSQGAGAFF.

The CDR3 DNA is TGCGCCAGCAGTCAGGACAGGGGACATGATACGCAGTATTTT. Its protein is CASSQDRGHDTQYF. The chain couples TRBV5-1 to TRBJ2-3; 9 nucleotides align to TRBD1. CDR3 length equals 14 residues. Germline lookup yields CDR1 SGHRS and CDR2 YFSETQ. V was pared by 5 bases and J by 6 bases, with 7 bases of the junction left unmatched.

CDR3 sequence: CASSPYSTDTQYF. CDR3 nucleotides: TGTGCCAGCAGCCCGTATAGCACAGATACGCAGTATTTT. This chain links TRBV5-6 with TRBJ2-3; D uncertain. Per germline, CDR1 SGHDT and CDR2 YYEEEE. This CDR3 contains 13 residues. The ends were cut back, 4 bases at V and 0 bases at J, with 6 bases in the middle.

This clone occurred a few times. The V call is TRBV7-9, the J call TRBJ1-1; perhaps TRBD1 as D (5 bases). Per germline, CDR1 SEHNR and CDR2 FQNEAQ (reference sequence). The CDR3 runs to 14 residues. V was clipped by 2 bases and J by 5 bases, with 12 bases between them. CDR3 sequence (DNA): TGTGCCAGCAGCTTACAGGGAGGCGAGACTGAAGCTTTCTTT. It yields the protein CASSLQGGETEAFF.

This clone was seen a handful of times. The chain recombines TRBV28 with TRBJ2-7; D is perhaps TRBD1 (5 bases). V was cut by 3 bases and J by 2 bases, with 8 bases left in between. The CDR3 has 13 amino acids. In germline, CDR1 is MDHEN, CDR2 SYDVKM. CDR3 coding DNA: TGTGCCAGCAGTTTCAGGGTCCCCTACGAGCAGTACTTC. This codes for CASSFRVPYEQYF. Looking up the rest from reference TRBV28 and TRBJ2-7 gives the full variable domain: DVKVTQSSRYLVKRTGEKVFLECVQDMDHENMFWYRQDPGLGLRLIYFSYDVKMKEKGDIPEGYSVSREKKERFSLILESASTNQTSMYLCASSFRVPYEQYFGPGTRLTVT.

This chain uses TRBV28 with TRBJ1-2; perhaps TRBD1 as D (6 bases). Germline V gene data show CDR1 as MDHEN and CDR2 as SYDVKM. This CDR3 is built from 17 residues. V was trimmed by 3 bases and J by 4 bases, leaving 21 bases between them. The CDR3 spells CASSLAARQGSAYGYTF. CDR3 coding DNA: TGTGCCAGCAGTTTGGCTGCCCGCCAGGGGAGTGCCTATGGCTACACCTTC.

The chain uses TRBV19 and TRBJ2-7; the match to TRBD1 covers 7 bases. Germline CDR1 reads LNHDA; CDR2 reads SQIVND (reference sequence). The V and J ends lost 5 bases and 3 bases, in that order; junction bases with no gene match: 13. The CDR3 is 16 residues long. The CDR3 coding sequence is TGTGCCAGTAGTCCGCCGCGACAGGGAACGTTCTACGAGCAGTACTTC. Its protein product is CASSPPRQGTFYEQYF.

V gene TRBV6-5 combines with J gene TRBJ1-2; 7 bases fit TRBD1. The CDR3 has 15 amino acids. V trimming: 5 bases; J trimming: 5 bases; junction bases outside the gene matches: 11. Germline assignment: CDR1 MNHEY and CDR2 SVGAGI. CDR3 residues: CASSPPGQLAYGYTF. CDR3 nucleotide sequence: TGTGCCAGCAGTCCCCCGGGACAGCTAGCTTATGGCTACACCTTC.

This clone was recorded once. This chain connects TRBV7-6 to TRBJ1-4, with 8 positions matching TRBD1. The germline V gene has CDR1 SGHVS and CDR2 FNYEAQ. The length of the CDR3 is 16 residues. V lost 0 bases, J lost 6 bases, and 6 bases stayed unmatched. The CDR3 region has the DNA TGTGCCAGCAGCTTAGCGCTGGACAGGGACGATGAAAAACTGTTTTTT. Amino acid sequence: CASSLALDRDDEKLFF.

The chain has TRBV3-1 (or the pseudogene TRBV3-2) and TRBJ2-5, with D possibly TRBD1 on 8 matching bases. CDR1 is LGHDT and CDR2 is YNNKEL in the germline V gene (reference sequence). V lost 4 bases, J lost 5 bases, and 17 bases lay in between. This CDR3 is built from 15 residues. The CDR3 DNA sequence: TGTGCCAGCAGCCCATACAGGGGGGGGTTGGAGACCCAGTACTTC. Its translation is CASSPYRGGLETQYF.